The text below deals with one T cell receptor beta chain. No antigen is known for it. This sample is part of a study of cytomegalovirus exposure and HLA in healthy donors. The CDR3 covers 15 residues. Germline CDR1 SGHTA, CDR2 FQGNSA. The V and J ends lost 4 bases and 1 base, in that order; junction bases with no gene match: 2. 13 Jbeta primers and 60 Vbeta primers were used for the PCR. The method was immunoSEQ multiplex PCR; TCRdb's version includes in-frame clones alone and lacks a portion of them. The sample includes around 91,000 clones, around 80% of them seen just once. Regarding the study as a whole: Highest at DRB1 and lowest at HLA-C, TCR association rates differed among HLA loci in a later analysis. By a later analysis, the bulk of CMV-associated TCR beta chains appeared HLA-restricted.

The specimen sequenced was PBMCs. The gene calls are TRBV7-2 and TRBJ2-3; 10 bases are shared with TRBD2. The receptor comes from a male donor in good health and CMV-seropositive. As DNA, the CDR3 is TGTGCCAGCAGCTCCGGACTAGCGGGCACAGATACGCAGTATTTT. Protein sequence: CASSSGLAGTDTQYF.